This note documents a single T cell receptor beta chain sequence. What this receptor recognizes is not known. No quality values exist for individual bases; no much larger clone is one base distant. This sample was taken from a study of identical twins (dated by TCRdb to 2016 to 2017). Background on the whole study: The study deep-sequenced TCR alpha and beta repertoires from monozygotic twins, unrelated adults of various ages and cord blood to test whether fetal clonotypes persist. Replicate twin experiments were performed at different times using different library preparation protocols to rule out contamination. Study-wide findings and limitations: In monozygotic twins, recombination models systematically underestimated out-of-frame TCR alpha sharing, but the models matched the sharing seen between unrelated individuals. Compared with coincidental sharing between unrelated individuals, an excess of low generation-probability sequences was observed among out-of-frame TCR alpha sequences shared between twins. Zero-insertion analyses could be partly confounded by invariant T cells such as MAIT and iNKT, although diverse VJ usage argued against such confounding for most clonotypes. Because the same donors could not be followed over many years, the conclusions depended on cross-sectional statistical analysis. Fewer insertions were carried by abundant cord blood beta clonotypes, a similar but weaker trend appeared in young adult naive repertoires, and no such trend appeared in memory repertoires. The excess sharing between twins in beta out-of-frame sequences was weaker because fewer shared sequences reduced the signal-to-noise ratio.

The CDR3 runs 11 residues from the cysteine to the phenylalanine. Only the CDR3 portion is preserved as DNA: 33 bases, with reading frame beginning at the first base. V drops 3 bases and J drops 7 bases, leaving 6 bases in between. Every donor was a healthy Caucasian. The library was prepared using 5' RACE. Sequencing instrument: Illumina HiSeq 2000. Template switching introduced a universal primer binding site; the final cDNA contained a unique molecular identifier, enabling accurate counting of TCR cDNA molecules. First-strand cDNA for TCR alpha and beta chains was synthesized from specific primers in the conserved constant-segment region. To control for contamination, each cDNA library was double barcoded with a SMART-Mk sample barcode plus Illumina barcodes. Two successive PCR steps introduced TruSeq adapter sequences along with Illumina sample barcodes. The Illumina HiSeq platform was used with custom primers to sequence TCR alpha and beta cDNA libraries. The original methods were these. MiGEC was used to process raw reads and extract unique molecular identifiers, and MiXCR was used to find CDR3 positions. For each individual, recombination models were inferred using an EM algorithm with the repgenHMM and IGoR tools. Shared clonotype analysis was performed with the tcR package in R, normalizing sharing by the product of cloneset sizes. To study raw recombination free of thymic and clonal selection effects, out-of-frame nonproductive sequences were analyzed. TCRdb reanalyzed the raw reads on its own, using fastp at Q25 for trimming and MiXCR for clone calling, and kept in-frame beta chains. Each record represents a unique CDR3 protein, reported with the most common genes and DNA among its rows. It is TCRdb's table, rather than the study itself, that gives the V and J calls and clone size. Here the sample has approximately 1.8 million distinct CDR3 sequences; about 32% occur a single time. About 0.27% of the sample rests with the top ten.

The origin of this receptor is a newborn girl in good health. The sample taken for sequencing was cord blood. The V and J genes are TRBV12-3 or TRBV12-4 and TRBJ1-2; no D segment can be confidently identified. This receptor has the CDR3 CASSFSGGYTF. In nucleotides, the sequence is TGTGCCAGCAGTTTTTCGGGTGGCTACACCTTC.